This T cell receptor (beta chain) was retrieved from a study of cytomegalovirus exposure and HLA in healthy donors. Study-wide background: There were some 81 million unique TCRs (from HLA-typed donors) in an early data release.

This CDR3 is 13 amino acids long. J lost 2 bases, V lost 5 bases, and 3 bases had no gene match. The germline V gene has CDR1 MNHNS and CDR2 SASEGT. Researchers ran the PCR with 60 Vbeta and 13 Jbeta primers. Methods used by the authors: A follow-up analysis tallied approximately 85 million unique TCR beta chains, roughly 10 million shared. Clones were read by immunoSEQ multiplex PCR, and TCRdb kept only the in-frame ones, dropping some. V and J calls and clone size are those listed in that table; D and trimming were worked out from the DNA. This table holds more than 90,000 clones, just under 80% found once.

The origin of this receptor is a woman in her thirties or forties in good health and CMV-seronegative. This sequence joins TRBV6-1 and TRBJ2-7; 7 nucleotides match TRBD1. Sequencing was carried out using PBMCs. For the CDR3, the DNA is TGTGCCAGCAGTCAGACAGGGACCTACGAGCAGTACTTC. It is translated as CASSQTGTYEQYF.